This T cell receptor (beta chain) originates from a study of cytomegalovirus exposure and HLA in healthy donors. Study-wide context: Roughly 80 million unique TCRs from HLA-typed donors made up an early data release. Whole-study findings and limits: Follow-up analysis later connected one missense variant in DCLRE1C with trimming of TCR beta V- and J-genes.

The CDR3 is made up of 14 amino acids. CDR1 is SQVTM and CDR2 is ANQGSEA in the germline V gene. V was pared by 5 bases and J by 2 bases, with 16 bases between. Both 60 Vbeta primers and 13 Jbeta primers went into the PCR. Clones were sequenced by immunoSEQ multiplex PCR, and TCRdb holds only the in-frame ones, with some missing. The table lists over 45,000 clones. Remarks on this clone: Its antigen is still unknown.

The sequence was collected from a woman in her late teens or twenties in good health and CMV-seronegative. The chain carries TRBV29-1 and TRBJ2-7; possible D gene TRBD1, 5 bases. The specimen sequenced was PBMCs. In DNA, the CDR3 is TGCAGCGTTACGAAGAGACAGTCTCCCTACGAGCAGTACTTC. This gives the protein CSVTKRQSPYEQYF.